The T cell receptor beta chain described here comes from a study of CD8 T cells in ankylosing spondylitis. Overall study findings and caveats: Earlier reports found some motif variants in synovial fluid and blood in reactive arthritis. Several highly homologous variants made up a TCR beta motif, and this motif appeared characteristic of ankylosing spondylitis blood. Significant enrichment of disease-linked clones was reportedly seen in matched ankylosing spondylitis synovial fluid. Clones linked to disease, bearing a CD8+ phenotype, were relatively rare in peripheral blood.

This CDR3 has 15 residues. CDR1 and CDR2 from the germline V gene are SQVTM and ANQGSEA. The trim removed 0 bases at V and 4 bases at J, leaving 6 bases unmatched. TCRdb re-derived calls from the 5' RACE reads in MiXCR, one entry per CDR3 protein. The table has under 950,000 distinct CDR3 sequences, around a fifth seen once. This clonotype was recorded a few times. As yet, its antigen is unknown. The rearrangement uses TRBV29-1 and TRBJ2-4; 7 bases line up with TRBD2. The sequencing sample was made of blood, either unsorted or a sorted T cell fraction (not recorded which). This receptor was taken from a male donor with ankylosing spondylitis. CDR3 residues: CSVEDLPAGKNIQYF. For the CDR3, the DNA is TGCAGCGTTGAAGATCTTCCAGCGGGGAAAAACATTCAGTACTTC.